This T cell receptor beta chain is drawn from a study of T cell changes during pregnancy in multiple sclerosis. This table comes from immunoSEQ multiplex PCR, and its TCRdb copy is limited to in-frame clones, with some not included. The sample includes roughly 44,000 clones, around nine tenths seen only once; the top ten take 5.5% to 6%. The clonotype originates from a female donor in good health, enrolled as a control in a pregnancy study. Sequencing used CD8+ T cells from peripheral blood mononuclear cells, obtained after pregnancy.

DNA for the CDR3: TGTGCCAGCAGCCAGGGGGCAGGCGAGCAGTACTTC. Protein sequence: CASSQGAGEQYF. The chain couples TRBV7-9 to TRBJ2-7, with 8 bases fitting TRBD1. The V gene's germline CDR1 is SEHNR and CDR2 FQNEAQ (reference sequence). The CDR3 totals 12 residues. The trim removed 5 bases at V and 6 bases at J, leaving 3 bases unmatched.